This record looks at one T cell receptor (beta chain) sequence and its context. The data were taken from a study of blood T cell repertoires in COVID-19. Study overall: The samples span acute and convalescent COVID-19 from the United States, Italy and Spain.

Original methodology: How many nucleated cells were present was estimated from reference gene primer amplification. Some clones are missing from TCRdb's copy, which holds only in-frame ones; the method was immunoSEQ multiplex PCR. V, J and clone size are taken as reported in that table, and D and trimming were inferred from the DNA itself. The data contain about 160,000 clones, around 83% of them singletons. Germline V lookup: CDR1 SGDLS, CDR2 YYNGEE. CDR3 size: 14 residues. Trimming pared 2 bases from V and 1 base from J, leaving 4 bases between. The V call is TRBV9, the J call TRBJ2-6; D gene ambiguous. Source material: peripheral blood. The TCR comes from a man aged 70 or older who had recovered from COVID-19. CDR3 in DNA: TGTGCCAGCAGCGTTATATCTGGGGCCAACGTCCTGACTTTC. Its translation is CASSVISGANVLTF.